This T cell receptor beta chain was identified in a study of blood T cell repertoires in COVID-19 (TCRdb year 2020). As for the study more broadly: Samples from collaborators originated in the United States, Italy and Spain and spanned both the acute and convalescent phases of COVID-19. The prospective study material was composed of cDNA or gDNA derived from T cells, B-cell-depleted T cells, or PBMCs. Subjects who had been exposed to COVID-19, were actively infected with it, or had recovered from it provided the deeply sampled blood TCRbeta repertoires that made up the dataset. A freely available public database, intended as a resource for researchers studying the immune response to SARS-CoV-2, is where the repertoires were released. Samples were obtained from the ongoing ImmuneRACE study (first 160 participants) and from about 1,300 subjects provided by 6 global collaborators. Sample metadata almost always included a de-identified subject ID, COVID-19 status, age in years and sex. Where HLA class I and class II types were available, the types were taken from metadata supplied by the sample provider, not from assay-based typing.

With respect to this clone: No antigen is known for it. No base quality values were provided; no much bigger clone lies one nucleotide off.

Summary of the overall study and its limitations: The quantity of clinical and demographic metadata differed by source and by participant and was supplied without curation.

V loses 1 base of germline sequence and J loses 6 bases, and the interval between the two ends is 2 bases. The CDR3 sequence holds 11 residues, the cysteine and phenylalanine included. Just CDR3 DNA is preserved here, 33 bases in frame from base 1. Sequences SGHRS (CDR1) and YFSETQ (CDR2) are obtained from the germline V gene. Collaborating institutions collected whole blood in K2EDTA tubes following their own protocols. For TCRbeta analysis, collaborators shipped samples as frozen whole blood, isolated PBMCs, or DNA extracted from either of those sample types. TCRbeta CDR3 regions were amplified from genomic DNA by means of the immunoSEQ Assay, a bias-controlled multiplex PCR. On the authors' methods: Within the assay, amplification of reference gene primers was used to estimate how many nucleated cells each sample contained. To quantify the absolute abundance of each unique TCRbeta CDR3 rearrangement, sequence reads were collapsed and filtered. For each sample, productive Simpson clonality was calculated as the square root of Simpson's diversity index over productive rearrangements. Entries here come from immuneACCESS through TCRdb and include only in-frame sequences with V and J called. Some clones fail to appear in such tables; in the studies checked, an unresolved V gene covers under half of the shortfall, and the cause of the remainder is unknown. V, J and clone size derive from that table, while D and trimming were established from the DNA sequence. For this sample there are 300,000 to 450,000 clones; around 87% appear just once. 3% of the sample comes from the top ten.

The sample taken for sequencing was peripheral blood. The clonotype was recovered from a human donor in a cohort sampled during active COVID-19. Recombination joined TRBV5-1 with TRBJ1-5; there is no confident call for the D gene. This receptor carries the CDR3 CASSLRQPQHF. The nucleotide sequence reads TGCGCCAGCAGCTTGCGTCAGCCCCAGCATTTT.